The entry below gives a single T cell receptor (beta chain) sequence along with its context. The data were taken from a study of control samples from healthy donors and cancer patients. Assay used: immunoSEQ multiplex PCR; TCRdb lists only in-frame clones, some missing. The sample lists around 250,000 clones, around 80% occurring once. CDR1 LGHDT and CDR2 YNNKEL come from the germline V gene (reference sequence). The CDR3 is 15 residues long. Trimming pared 1 base from V and 6 bases from J, leaving 15 bases between. The receptor was derived from a woman in her fifties or sixties with lung cancer. The V and J genes are TRBV3-1 (or the pseudogene TRBV3-2) and TRBJ1-2, with D possibly TRBD1 on 5 matching bases. Input material: PBMCs. CDR3 sequence (DNA): TGTGCCAGCAGCCAAGGAATTTACGACAGACATGGCTACACCTTC. This codes for CASSQGIYDRHGYTF.